The 8 T cell receptor beta chains below all came from one sample that was sequenced in a study of cytomegalovirus exposure and HLA in healthy donors. The method was immunoSEQ multiplex PCR; TCRdb's version includes in-frame clones alone and lacks a portion of them. The sample comprises 200,000 to 250,000 clones, over 80% of which are singletons, and about 14% rests with the top ten. Sequencing was performed on PBMCs. The origin of the receptors is a woman in her 30s in good health and CMV-seropositive.

This chain uses TRBV18 with TRBJ2-7; D perhaps matches TRBD1 (5 bases). Germline assignment: CDR1 KGHSH and CDR2 LQKENI. V was trimmed by 3 bases and J by 9 bases, leaving 15 bases between them. This CDR3 has 13 amino acids. As DNA, the CDR3 is TGTGCCAGCTCACCGCCCTCACAGGCCGGGCAGTACTTC. Its translation is CASSPPSQAGQYF. Variable domain in full (rest from reference TRBV18 and TRBJ2-7): NAGVMQNPRHLVRRRGQEARLRCSPMKGHSHVYWYRQLPEEGLKFMVYLQKENIIDESGMPKERFSAEFPKEGPSILRIQQVVRGDSAAYFCASSPPSQAGQYFGPGTRLTVT.

The chain employs TRBV7-2 and TRBJ1-4; D gene ambiguous. CDR3 length: 16 residues. The germline V gene has CDR1 SGHTA and CDR2 FQGNSA. Trimming removed 3 bases from V and 3 bases from J, with 14 bases in between. The CDR3: CASSLDLKSSNEKLFF. The CDR3 DNA follows: TGTGCCAGCAGCTTGGACCTAAAGAGTTCTAATGAAAAACTGTTTTTT.

This sequence joins TRBV5-1 and TRBJ2-7, with 7 bases lining up with TRBD1. Trimming cost V 2 bases and J 2 bases; bases outside gene matches: 4. Germline assignment: CDR1 SGHRS and CDR2 YFSETQ. The CDR3 extends over 14 amino acids. This CDR3 reads CASSLTGTAYEQYF. DNA for the CDR3: TGCGCCAGCAGCTTAACCGGGACAGCCTACGAGCAGTACTTC.

There are a few counts of this clone. V usage is TRBV10-3 and J usage is TRBJ2-7; D may match TRBD1 or TRBD2 (5 bases each). Germline V gene sequence: CDR1 ENHRY, CDR2 SYGVKD. Trimming took 0 bases from V and 2 from J, leaving 14 bases between them. This CDR3 has 16 amino acids. CDR3 sequence (DNA): TGTGCCATCAGTGAGTCGTTTGGGGGTGGGCCCTACGAGCAGTACTTC. It encodes CAISESFGGGPYEQYF.

The chain recombines TRBV6-5 with TRBJ1-1; TRBD1 is a possible D gene (5 bases). Germline V gene sequence: CDR1 MNHEY, CDR2 SVGAGI. There are 14 residues in the CDR3. Trimming cost V 2 bases and J 5 bases, with 12 bases left between them. Here the CDR3 reads CASSYGRGWTEAFF. CDR3 coding DNA: TGTGCCAGCAGTTACGGGAGGGGATGGACTGAAGCTTTCTTT.

This chain joins TRBV5-4 and TRBJ1-2; 7 bases line up with TRBD1. V was clipped by 2 bases and J by 0 bases; unmatched bases: 1. This CDR3 has 14 residues. Germline V gene lookup returns CDR1 SGHNT and CDR2 YYREEE (reference sequence). CDR3 loop: CASSFRGTNYGYTF. In DNA, the CDR3 is TGTGCCAGCAGCTTCAGGGGGACTAACTATGGCTACACCTTC.

The chain links TRBV10-1 to TRBJ1-5; no firm D call. Per the germline V gene, CDR1 is WNHNN and CDR2 is SYGVQD (reference sequence). The CDR3 contains 13 residues. V was shortened by 0 bases and J by 5 bases, with 5 bases between the two germline ends. The CDR3, as DNA: TGCGCCAGCAGTGAGTCGGGTGATCAGCCCCAGCATTTT. Protein: CASSESGDQPQHF.

CDR3 sequence: CASSLPRYGYTF. In DNA, the CDR3 is TGTGCCAGCAGCTTGCCCCGATATGGCTACACCTTC. This rearrangement joins TRBV7-9 to TRBJ1-2; D gene uncertain. Trimming removed 3 bases at V and 5 bases at J, with 7 bases between. The CDR3 loop spans 12 amino acids. Germline CDR1 and CDR2: SEHNR and FQNEAQ (reference sequence).